The 29 T cell receptor beta chains below were found in one sample sequenced in a study of blood T cell repertoires in COVID-19. This table comes from immunoSEQ multiplex PCR, and its TCRdb copy is limited to in-frame clones, with some not included. The sample comprises approximately 160,000 clones, around 84% of which are singletons, and 0.45% to 0.6% rests with the top ten. The specimen was peripheral blood. The receptors come from a man in his 60s with COVID-19, enrolled during active disease.

The chain has TRBV18 and TRBJ1-2; D call uncertain. Germline CDR1 reads KGHSH; CDR2 reads LQKENI. This CDR3 comprises 14 residues. V lost 1 base to trimming and J lost 4 bases, with 10 bases between them. In DNA form, the CDR3 reads TGTGCCAGCTCACCACTCCCAGGCTTCTATGGCTACACCTTC. Protein: CASSPLPGFYGYTF.

The V gene is TRBV28, the J gene TRBJ1-1; 7 bases are a match to TRBD1. Losses at the gene ends were 5 bases for V and 0 bases for J; bases not matched to a gene: 6. The CDR3 covers 15 residues. Germline V CDR1 and CDR2: MDHEN, SYDVKM. The CDR3 nucleotides read TGTGCCAGCAGTGCTTCCAGGGGGGTGAACACTGAAGCTTTCTTT. It yields the protein CASSASRGVNTEAFF.

The rearrangement joins TRBV7-9 to TRBJ2-2; 12 bases align to TRBD1. CDR3 length: 18 amino acids. J gave up 2 bases and V 1 base, and 5 bases lay outside the gene matches. From germline, CDR1 is SEHNR and CDR2 FQNEAQ (reference sequence). The DNA of the CDR3 is TGTGCCAGCAGCTTAGTAGCCGGGACAGGGGGCAACACCGGGGAGCTGTTTTTT. This encodes CASSLVAGTGGNTGELFF.

The CDR3 region has the DNA TGCGCCAGCAGCCCACAGGGGGACGGCTACACCTTC. It yields the protein CASSPQGDGYTF. The chain has TRBV5-1 and TRBJ1-2, with 8 bases that match TRBD1. Germline CDR1 and CDR2: SGHRS and YFSETQ. V shed 4 bases, J shed 8 bases, and the junction held 4 bases outside the gene matches. CDR3 length: 12 residues.

This clone has just a few counts. The gene calls are TRBV7-2 and TRBJ2-1; 7 bases map to TRBD2. Trimming at V came to 4 bases and at J to 1 base, leaving 4 bases not matched to a gene. CDR1 is SGHTA and CDR2 is FQGNSA in the germline V gene. The CDR3 is 15 amino acids. DNA of the CDR3: TGTGCCAGCAGCTCCGGGACTACTTCCTACAATGAGCAGTTCTTC. Protein product: CASSSGTTSYNEQFF.

CDR3 residues: CASSFQGDGYTF. Here the CDR3 DNA reads TGTGCCAGTAGTTTCCAGGGTGATGGCTACACCTTC. The V and J genes are TRBV19 and TRBJ1-2; D may be TRBD1 (5 bases). CDR1 and CDR2 (germline): LNHDA, SQIVND (reference sequence). V shed 5 bases and J shed 6 bases, with 10 bases lying between them. This CDR3 is built from 12 residues. The variable domain in full, with the rest retrieved from reference TRBV19 and TRBJ1-2, is DGGITQSPKYLFRKEGQNVTLSCEQNLNHDAMYWYRQDPGQGLRLIYYSQIVNDFQKGDIAEGYSVSREKKESFPLTVTSAQKNPTAFYLCASSFQGDGYTFGSGTRLTVV.

About this clone: Germline and junction disagree at one end, which may indicate a read error. For the CDR3, the DNA is TGCGCCAGCAGCCAAGATTTGGCCAGGGGGGCTAAAGAAAAACTGTTTTTT. Translated, it gives CASSQDLARGAKEKLFF. The gene calls are TRBV4-1 and TRBJ1-4, with 7 positions matching TRBD1. Germline V gives CDR1 MGHRA, CDR2 YSYEKL. CDR3 length equals 17 residues.

This chain connects TRBV6-6 to TRBJ1-5; the match to TRBD1 covers 9 bases. Germline V gives CDR1 MNHNY, CDR2 SVGAGI (reference sequence). CDR3 size: 15 residues. V lost 5 bases, J lost 1 base, and 3 bases stayed unmatched. The CDR3 DNA is TGTGCCAGCAGTCGTGGACAGGGGAGCAATCAGCCCCAGCATTTT. Protein sequence: CASSRGQGSNQPQHF.

V usage is TRBV6-2 or TRBV6-3 and J usage is TRBJ1-4; tentative D call: TRBD1 (5 bases). Trimming took 5 bases from V and 8 from J, leaving 18 bases between them. The CDR3 contains 15 residues. The germline V gene encodes CDR1 MNHEY and CDR2 SVGEGT. The DNA for the CDR3 is TGTGCCAGCAGTCCGCCAGGGTCAAAAAGGGAAAAACTGTTTTTT. Its protein product is CASSPPGSKREKLFF.

This chain uses TRBV18 with TRBJ2-7, with D unclear. The CDR3 length is 14 residues. Trimming removed 3 bases from V and 1 base from J, with 10 bases in between. The germline gives CDR1 KGHSH, CDR2 LQKENI. The chain's CDR3 is CASSPQEGSYEQYF. CDR3 DNA: TGTGCCAGCTCACCCCAGGAAGGTTCCTACGAGCAGTACTTC.

This rearrangement joins TRBV7-2 to TRBJ2-7, with 10 bases matching TRBD1. Germline V lookup: CDR1 SGHTA, CDR2 FQGNSA. V was pared by 8 bases and J by 6 bases, with 10 bases of the junction left unmatched. The CDR3 spans 14 residues. This CDR3 reads CASGRGQGLSEQYF. CDR3 DNA sequence: TGTGCCAGCGGTCGGGGACAGGGGTTGTCCGAGCAGTACTTC.

This clone was counted a single time. The chain employs TRBV12-3 or TRBV12-4 and TRBJ2-7; 7 bases align to TRBD1. V trimming: 5 bases; J trimming: 8 bases; junction bases outside the gene matches: 6. This CDR3 is 12 amino acids long. The CDR3 DNA reads as TGTGCCAGCAGTCACCCACAGGGGAAGCAGTACTTC. It codes for CASSHPQGKQYF.

The CDR3 region has the DNA TGTGCCAGCCTGGGACAGGCCATGAACACTGAAGCTTTCTTT. This translates into CASLGQAMNTEAFF. J is TRBJ1-1 and V is TRBV18, with TRBD1 matching over 8 bases. Germline V lookup: CDR1 KGHSH, CDR2 LQKENI. V was pared by 8 bases and J by 0 bases, with 5 bases of the junction left unmatched. The CDR3 has 14 residues.

This rearrangement joins TRBV9 to TRBJ1-6, with D tentatively TRBD1 (6 bases). Trimming took off 7 bases at V and 0 bases at J, with 17 bases between the two ends. This CDR3 contains 17 residues. CDR1 SGDLS and CDR2 YYNGEE come from the germline V gene. The CDR3 nucleotides read TGTGCCAGCGGGGACCCGAGGGGGAGCTCCTATAATTCACCCCTCCACTTT. This codes for CASGDPRGSSYNSPLHF.

The chain couples TRBV2 to TRBJ1-1; possibly TRBD1 for D (6 bases). CDR1 and CDR2 from the germline V gene are SNHLY and FYNNEI. This CDR3 has 13 amino acids. The V and J ends lost 9 bases and 2 bases respectively, with 13 bases between them. CDR3 sequence reads: CARTTGPNTEAFF. CDR3 sequence (DNA): TGTGCCAGAACGACAGGACCAAACACTGAAGCTTTCTTT. Variable domain in full (rest from reference TRBV2 and TRBJ1-1): EPEVTQTPSHQVTQMGQEVILRCVPISNHLYFYWYRQILGQKVEFLVSFYNNEISEKSEIFDDQFSVERPDGSNFTLKIRSTKLEDSAMYFCARTTGPNTEAFFGQGTRLTVV.

This clone was detected once. The genes are TRBV6-2 or TRBV6-3 and TRBJ2-5; 12 bases are shared with TRBD2. The CDR3 length is 17 residues. With 6 bases clipped from V and 4 bases from J, the junction kept 12 bases outside the gene matches. Germline V gene data show CDR1 as MNHEY and CDR2 as SVGEGT. This chain's CDR3 is CASSAGTSGFSVETQYF. CDR3 in DNA: TGTGCCAGCAGCGCCGGGACTAGCGGGTTTTCGGTAGAGACCCAGTACTTC.

The rearrangement uses TRBV6-5 and TRBJ2-2; 8 bases match TRBD1. There are 15 residues in the CDR3. Germline loops: CDR1 MNHEY, CDR2 SVGAGI. V trimming: 6 bases; J trimming: 0 bases; junction bases outside the gene matches: 3. The CDR3 here is CASRPTGANTGELFF. The CDR3 DNA sequence: TGTGCCAGCAGGCCGACAGGGGCGAACACCGGGGAGCTGTTTTTT.

The V and J genes are TRBV11-3 and TRBJ2-1, with unresolved D. The germline V gene has CDR1 SGHNT and CDR2 YENEEA. The CDR3 length is 12 residues. The V end was cut by 1 base, the J end by 10 bases, with 8 bases between. Here the CDR3 DNA reads TGTGCCAGCAGCTTAGCCGGAGAGGAGCAGTTCTTC. It encodes CASSLAGEEQFF.

The CDR3, as DNA: TGTGCCAGCAGTTTGGGAGGGGGAGGGGGAACTAACTATGGCTACACCTTC. This codes for CASSLGGGGGTNYGYTF. The rearrangement links TRBV28 to TRBJ1-2; a weak D match, TRBD1 (6 bases). CDR1 is MDHEN and CDR2 is SYDVKM in the germline V gene. The CDR3 sequence is 17 residues long. V shed 3 bases and J shed 0 bases, with 17 bases lying between them.

The table lists this clone with a count of one. The gene calls are TRBV4-1 and TRBJ1-1, with a possible D match to TRBD1 (6 bases). Looked up from germline, CDR1 is MGHRA and CDR2 is YSYEKL. V lost 1 base and J 0 bases, leaving 9 bases between the germline ends. The CDR3 extends over 15 amino acids. CDR3 residues: CASSQGAGVNTEAFF. DNA for the CDR3: TGCGCCAGCAGCCAAGGTGCAGGGGTGAACACTGAAGCTTTCTTT.

This chain links TRBV5-1 with TRBJ1-3; D might be TRBD1 (5 bases). The ends were cut back, 4 bases at V and 0 bases at J, with 11 bases in the middle. From germline, CDR1 is SGHRS and CDR2 YFSETQ. CDR3 size: 15 residues. In nucleotides, the CDR3 is TGCGCCAGCAGCCCAAGGACAAACTCTGGAAACACCATATATTTT. Translating it yields CASSPRTNSGNTIYF.

The gene calls are TRBV24-1 and TRBJ2-1, with D tentatively TRBD1 (5 bases). Trimming took 4 bases from V and 2 from J, leaving 11 bases between them. The CDR3 contains 15 residues. Germline V gene sequence: CDR1 KGHDR, CDR2 SFDVKD. The CDR3 here is CATSEQGIAYNEQFF. The DNA for the CDR3 is TGTGCCACCAGTGAGCAGGGCATCGCCTACAATGAGCAGTTCTTC.

J is TRBJ1-6 and V is TRBV27; possible D gene TRBD1, 5 bases. Germline CDR1 reads MNHEY; CDR2 reads SMNVEV (reference sequence). The CDR3 has 16 residues. Trimming left V 10 bases short and J 0 bases short, with 16 bases between. The CDR3 bases are TGTGCCACCCGTAGGGACTTAGGCTCCTATAATTCACCCCTCCACTTT. Its translation is CATRRDLGSYNSPLHF.

V and J are TRBV6-5 and TRBJ2-7; TRBD1 aligns across 10 bases. The germline V gene encodes CDR1 MNHEY and CDR2 SVGAGI. J lost 4 bases, V lost 4 bases, and 10 bases had no gene match. The CDR3 spans 16 residues. CDR3 DNA sequence: TGTGCCAGCAGTTCCCCGAGGCGGGACAGGGGTTACGAGCAGTACTTC. Its protein product is CASSSPRRDRGYEQYF.

The V and J genes are TRBV18 and TRBJ2-1; TRBD1 agrees at 7 bases. Germline V CDR1 and CDR2: KGHSH, LQKENI. V was pared by 3 bases and J by 6 bases, with 8 bases of the junction left unmatched. The CDR3 runs 15 residues. CDR3 loop: CASSPGTVMFNEQFF. Here the CDR3 DNA reads TGTGCCAGCTCACCGGGGACAGTTATGTTCAATGAGCAGTTCTTC.

The chain employs TRBV19 and TRBJ2-7; tentatively, D is TRBD2 (6 bases). Germline loops: CDR1 LNHDA, CDR2 SQIVND (reference sequence). The CDR3 runs to 16 residues. The V end was cut by 3 bases, the J end by 5 bases, with 20 bases between. For the CDR3, the DNA is TGTGCCAGTAGTATTTGGTCGGTTGCGGGACTTGACGAGCAGTACTTC. This sequence encodes CASSIWSVAGLDEQYF. The whole variable domain, filled in from reference TRBV19 and TRBJ2-7, reads DGGITQSPKYLFRKEGQNVTLSCEQNLNHDAMYWYRQDPGQGLRLIYYSQIVNDFQKGDIAEGYSVSREKKESFPLTVTSAQKNPTAFYLCASSIWSVAGLDEQYFGPGTRLTVT.

The genes are TRBV7-8 and TRBJ1-2, with D unresolved. Germline CDR1 SGHVS, CDR2 FQNEAQ. The CDR3 extends over 14 amino acids. V shed 1 base and J shed 6 bases, with 12 bases lying between them. The CDR3 spells CASSLERAGDGYTF. CDR3 DNA: TGTGCCAGCAGCTTAGAGCGGGCTGGGGATGGCTACACCTTC.

This clone was observed once. The chain recombines TRBV3-1 (or the pseudogene TRBV3-2) with TRBJ1-2, with 7 positions matching TRBD1. Germline V lookup: CDR1 LGHDT, CDR2 YNNKEL (reference sequence). V lost 4 bases, J lost 5 bases, and 4 bases stayed unmatched. The CDR3 has 13 residues. CDR3 residues: CASSRGTEYGYTF. CDR3 sequence (DNA): TGTGCCAGCAGCCGAGGGACAGAATATGGCTACACCTTC.

The CDR3 DNA is TGCAGCGTTGAACGCAGGGCTAACACTGAAGCTTTCTTT. As protein: CSVERRANTEAFF. The chain is built from TRBV29-1 and TRBJ1-1, with D perhaps TRBD1 (5 bases). Per the germline V gene, CDR1 is SQVTM and CDR2 is ANQGSEA. V lost 2 bases, J lost 2 bases, and 9 bases lay in between. This CDR3 is 13 amino acids long.